This T cell receptor beta chain stems from a study of cytomegalovirus exposure and HLA in healthy donors. J lost 0 bases, V lost 10 bases, and 10 bases had no gene match. Germline V lookup: CDR1 LNHDA, CDR2 SQIVND (reference sequence). The CDR3 loop spans 15 amino acids. This clone has only one observation. Its antigen is still unknown. General study findings and limits: For cytomegalovirus status, the classifier reportedly gave diagnoses with high specificity and sensitivity. TCR beta sequences numbering under 20,000 were associated with HLA alleles at 0.05 false discovery rate in a later analysis. With DRB1 most and HLA-C fewest, TCR association rates differed between HLA loci in a later analysis.

The PCR employed 60 Vbeta primers together with 13 Jbeta primers. The method was immunoSEQ multiplex PCR; TCRdb's version includes in-frame clones alone and lacks a portion of them. The table records roughly 250,000 clones, 80% to 90% of them present only once. The sequence derives from a middle-aged woman in good health and CMV-seropositive. Sample: PBMCs. This sequence joins TRBV19 and TRBJ2-7, with 9 nucleotides matching TRBD1. In DNA, the CDR3 is TGTGCCACCTCACAGGGGGCCAAAAGCTCCTACGAGCAGTACTTC. Its translation: CATSQGAKSSYEQYF.